This T cell receptor (beta chain) was obtained from a study of blood T cell repertoires in COVID-19 (dated by TCRdb to 2020 to 2021). At the level of the whole study: Samples from collaborators originated in the United States, Italy and Spain and spanned both the acute and convalescent phases of COVID-19. The prospective study material was composed of cDNA or gDNA derived from T cells, B-cell-depleted T cells, or PBMCs. The dataset comprised deeply sampled blood TCRbeta repertoires from subjects exposed to, actively infected with, or recovered from COVID-19. The repertoires were released in a freely available public database meant as a resource for research on the immune response to SARS-CoV-2. The samples were drawn from two sources: the first 160 participants of the ongoing ImmuneRACE study, and over 950 subjects contributed by 6 global collaborators. A de-identified subject ID, COVID-19 status, age in years and sex were almost always included in the sample metadata. Where available, HLA class I and class II types were taken from metadata supplied by the sample provider and were not determined by assay-based typing. The paper as a whole reports these results and caveats: The quantity of clinical and demographic metadata differed by source and by participant and was supplied without curation.

The germline V gene provides CDR1 SNHLY and CDR2 FYNNEI. Counted from cysteine to phenylalanine, this CDR3 has 15 amino acids. Only CDR3 DNA remains: 45 bases, in frame from the first base. A distance of 19 bases separates the germline ends of V and J, which lose 6 bases and 5 bases respectively. Each collaborating institution followed its own protocols to collect whole blood in K2EDTA tubes. For TCRbeta analysis, collaborators shipped samples as frozen whole blood, isolated PBMCs, or DNA extracted from either of those sample types. The immunoSEQ Assay, a bias-controlled multiplex PCR, was used to amplify TCRbeta CDR3 regions from genomic DNA. The original pipeline was this. The number of nucleated cells in each sample was estimated by amplification of reference gene primers within the assay. To quantify the absolute abundance of each unique TCRbeta CDR3 rearrangement, sequence reads were collapsed and filtered. For each sample, productive Simpson clonality was calculated as the square root of Simpson's diversity index across productive rearrangements. This immuneACCESS table, as held by TCRdb, lists in-frame sequences with V and J called but not all clones. Of the missing ones, under half trace to an unresolved V gene in checked studies; the others have no known cause. That table is the source of V, J and clone size, and D and trimming were worked out from the DNA. Recorded for this sample are about 140,000 clones; more than 65% of them occurred a single time. The ten largest clones capture around 8% of the sample.

On this clone itself: Its antigen is unknown. Within one base of it there is no much larger clone, and no base qualities were kept.

This clonotype originated in a human donor in a cohort sampled during active COVID-19. The sample consisted of peripheral blood. In this chain, TRBV2 is recombined with TRBJ2-5, with a tentative D gene TRBD1 over 6 matching bases. The DNA sequence reads TGTGCCAGCAGGGCAGGGGCGACCGGGTTGGAGACCCAGTACTTC. Protein translation: CASRAGATGLETQYF.